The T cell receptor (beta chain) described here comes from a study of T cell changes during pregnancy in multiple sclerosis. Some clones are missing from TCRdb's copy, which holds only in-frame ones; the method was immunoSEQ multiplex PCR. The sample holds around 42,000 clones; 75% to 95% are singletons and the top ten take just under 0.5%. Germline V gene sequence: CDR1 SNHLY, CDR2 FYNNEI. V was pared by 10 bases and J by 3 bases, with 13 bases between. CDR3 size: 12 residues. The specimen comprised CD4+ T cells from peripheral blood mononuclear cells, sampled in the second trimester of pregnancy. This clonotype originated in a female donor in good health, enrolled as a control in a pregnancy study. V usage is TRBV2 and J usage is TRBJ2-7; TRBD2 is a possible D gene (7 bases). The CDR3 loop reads CAKGGVNYEQYF. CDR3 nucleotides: TGTGCCAAAGGGGGGGTGAACTACGAGCAGTACTTC.